The 15 T cell receptor beta chains in this list originate from one sample, sequenced in a study of tumor-infiltrating lymphocytes in primary liver carcinoma. Researchers generated TCR beta cDNA from roughly 510 ng of total RNA, relying on a constant-region primer. Three nested multiplex PCR rounds, a slightly modified ARM-PCR, produced the libraries for TCR beta. TRBV1-TRBV30 forward and Cbeta reverse primers drove the first two approximately 10-cycle rounds. TCRdb itself ran the multiplex PCR reads through MiXCR, one entry per CDR3 protein. The sample includes approximately 300,000 distinct CDR3 sequences, 55% to 65% of them seen just once. RNA was extracted from whole blood without cell sorting, alongside germline DNA. Material for sequencing was peripheral blood. The receptors come from a middle-aged man with primary liver carcinoma and hepatitis B virus infection.

This clonotype came up many times. The J gene is TRBJ1-6, the V gene TRBV6-2 or TRBV6-3, with D maybe TRBD1 (5 bases). The germline V and J ends were trimmed by 2 bases and 6 bases, with 11 bases remaining between them. This CDR3 has 15 amino acids. CDR1 is MNHEY and CDR2 is SVGEGT in the germline V gene. The CDR3 spells CASSYIRGTNSPLHF. CDR3 coding DNA: TGTGCCAGCAGTTACATCCGGGGGACTAATTCACCCCTCCACTTT.

This chain uses TRBV4-3 with TRBJ1-3; D is perhaps TRBD1 (6 bases). Germline CDR1 and CDR2: LGHNA and YSLEER. This CDR3 has 16 residues. Trimming took off 0 bases at V and 2 bases at J, with 11 bases between the two ends. The CDR3 sequence is CASSQDLTGTGNTIYF. CDR3 sequence (DNA): TGCGCCAGCAGCCAAGATCTAACAGGGACTGGAAACACCATATATTTT.

About this clonotype: A junction end diverges from the germline sequence, so it may reflect a read error. The V and J genes are TRBV29-1 and TRBJ2-1, with 9 bases identical to TRBD2. The CDR3 contains 16 residues. Looked up from germline, CDR1 is SQVTM and CDR2 is ANQGSEA. This CDR3 reads CCVEGLAGDVYNEQFF. The CDR3 coding sequence is TGCTGCGTTGAGGGGTTAGCGGGAGATGTGTACAATGAGCAGTTCTTC.

Of note for this clonotype: This CDR3 is missing its conserved last phenylalanine or tryptophan, likely due to a read error. The chain joins TRBV29-1 to TRBJ2-7; tentatively, D is TRBD2 (5 bases). This CDR3 is built from 12 residues. Germline CDR1 and CDR2: SQVTM and ANQGSEA. The V gene lost 4 bases and the J gene lost 4 bases, with 11 bases spanning the gap. CDR3 sequence: CSVGEPSYEQYI. The CDR3 coding sequence is TGCAGCGTTGGGGAGCCATCATACGAGCAGTACATC.

This clonotype has a single count. Since a much larger clone is just one base distant, this may be a read error. The gene calls are TRBV4-2 and TRBJ1-2, with no clear D. The CDR3 consists of 14 residues. The germline CDR1 and CDR2 sequences are LGHNA and YNFKEQ. CDR3 nucleotides: TGTGCCAGCAGCGCCCTTGATGGGAACTATGGCCACACCTTC. Residues: CASSALDGNYGHTF.

With respect to this clonotype: It is likely a read error, because the conserved phenylalanine at the end of the CDR3 is missing. It is unclear where the CDR3 begins or ends on the DNA, so no DNA is shown, and the CDR3 is as TCRdb lists it. The J gene is TRBJ2-5, the V gene TRBV5-6; the table's D call, TRBD1, was not checked against the DNA. Germline V gene lookup returns CDR1 SGHDT and CDR2 YYEEEE. The CDR3 spans 16 amino acids, including both terminal residues. CDR3 sequence: CASSHAGTGPSGVRYL.

With respect to this clonotype: A much larger clone differs by one base, so this may be a read error. V and J are TRBV6-2 or TRBV6-3 and TRBJ1-5; D remains unclear. The CDR3 spans 12 residues. The germline V gene encodes CDR1 MNHEY and CDR2 SVGEGT. The CDR3 DNA follows: TGTGTCAGCATGAACAGTTATCAGCCCCAGCATTTT. It translates to CVSMNSYQPQHF.

Comments on this clonotype: A much larger clone differs by one base, so this may be a read error. Since the CDR3 does not end with the conserved phenylalanine or tryptophan, this likely comes from a read error. This rearrangement joins TRBV4-1 to TRBJ2-1; 8 nucleotides line up with TRBD2. CDR1 and CDR2 (germline): MGHRA, YSYEKL. The CDR3 covers 16 residues. V shed 3 bases, J shed 8 bases, and the junction held 12 bases outside the gene matches. This chain's CDR3 is CASSHQAGVGADEQFL. The CDR3 DNA is TGCGCCAGCAGCCACCAAGCGGGAGTCGGGGCCGATGAGCAGTTCCTC.

The count of this clonotype is one. A much larger clone differs by one base, so this may be a read error. The chain recombines TRBV6-1 with TRBJ1-1; D is perhaps TRBD1 (5 bases). Germline CDR1 and CDR2: MNHNS and SASEGT. The CDR3 runs 14 residues. V lost 3 bases and J 11 bases, leaving 19 bases between the germline ends. The CDR3 protein is CASSERQGPLDAFF. CDR3 nucleotides: TGTGCCAGCAGTGAGCGCCAGGGTCCCCTTGATGCTTTCTTT.

The chain carries TRBV5-1 and TRBJ2-3; 7 bases are shared with TRBD2. The germline V gene has CDR1 SGHRS and CDR2 YFSETQ. The CDR3 totals 15 residues. The junction had 7 bases not matched to a gene; V was cut back by 0 bases and J by 6 bases. For the CDR3, the DNA is TGCGCCAGCAGCTTGGTGGCTAGCGGACGGGATACGCAGTATTTT. Its protein product is CASSLVASGRDTQYF.

In regard to this clonotype: This clone may be a read error of a much larger clone one base away. V is TRBV12-5 and J is TRBJ1-1, with a possible D match to TRBD1 (5 bases). The V gene's germline CDR1 is LGHNT and CDR2 FRNRAP. V lost 1 base, J lost 3 bases, and 6 bases lay in between. The CDR3 is 13 residues long. CDR3 sequence reads: CASGLGRDTEAFF. CDR3 nucleotides: TGTGCTAGTGGTTTGGGCAGGGACACTGAAGCTTTCTTT.

As concerns this clonotype: A clone one base away is much larger, so this may be a read error. The chain has TRBV10-1 and TRBJ2-1; the D gene is possibly TRBD2 (6 bases). CDR3 length: 14 residues. V lost 4 bases and J lost 6, with 13 bases in between. Germline assignment: CDR1 WNHNN and CDR2 SYGVQD (reference sequence). This CDR3 is CASSAGSLGNEQFF. CDR3 bases: TGCGCCAGCAGTGCCGGGAGTTTGGGCAATGAGCAGTTCTTC.

The V and J genes are TRBV12-3 or TRBV12-4 and TRBJ2-7; D is uncertain. The CDR3 extends over 14 amino acids. Trimming took 6 bases from V and 0 from J, leaving 12 bases between them. CDR3 DNA: TGTGCCAGCAGGGCGACAAGACTCTCCTACGAGCAGTACTTC. It codes for CASRATRLSYEQYF.

This clonotype was seen more than once but under ten times. The V gene is TRBV14, the J gene TRBJ2-7, with 9 bases that match TRBD1. Trimming cost V 0 bases and J 2 bases; bases outside gene matches: 5. CDR1 is SGHDN, CDR2 FVKESK, per germline. The CDR3 has 16 residues. The CDR3 sequence: CASSQELQGATYEQYF. The CDR3 bases are TGTGCCAGCAGCCAAGAATTACAGGGGGCGACCTACGAGCAGTACTTC. Full variable domain (rest looked up from reference TRBV14 and TRBJ2-7): EAGVTQFPSHSVIEKGQTVTLRCDPISGHDNLYWYRRVMGKEIKFLLHFVKESKQDESGMPNNRFLAERTGGTYSTLKVQPAELEDSGVYFCASSQELQGATYEQYFGPGTRLTVT.

CDR3 nucleotides: TGCAGCTTTGTCGGGCCCGCAATGCAGTATTTT. Translating gives CSFVGPAMQYF. The chain carries TRBV29-1 and TRBJ2-3; no definite D call. Germline V gene lookup returns CDR1 SQVTM and CDR2 ANQGSEA. This CDR3 is built from 11 residues. Trimming shortened V by 8 bases and J by 11 bases, and 17 bases separated the two germline ends.